This is a list of T cell receptor beta chains from one sample in a study of shared clonotypes between healthy human individuals. TCRdb keeps only in-frame clones here, not all; method: immunoSEQ multiplex PCR. The sample lists about 1,900,000 clones, about 95% occurring once. The sample consisted of naive CD8+ T cells sorted from blood. These receptors were obtained from a man between 18 and 29 years old in good health. Each CDR3 is given with its conserved first and last residue. Fields, in order: CDR3 DNA, CDR3 protein, J gene, D gene, clone size, V gene. The D gene is left open where the match is weak. Rows may omit the clone size; those that give it use once, few, many or a size class.

TGTGCCAGCACCCACAGGGGTAACTATGGCTACACCTTC,CASTHRGNYGYTF,TRBJ1-2,TRBD1,few,TRBV4-2
TGTGCCAGCAGCCCCTGGGACAGGGTATTTGACGAGCAGTACTTC,CASSPWDRVFDEQYF,TRBJ2-7,TRBD1,-,TRBV9
TGTGCCAGCAGCTTCGGCGGGGAGCTGTTTTTT,CASSFGGELFF,TRBJ2-2,-,-,TRBV5-4
TGTGCCAGCAGCCCGTTGGGGACCCATTTCACAGATACGCAGTATTTT,CASSPLGTHFTDTQYF,TRBJ2-3,-,-,TRBV5-6
TGCGCCAGCAGCCAAGATTGGCGGGCCGGGGAGCCCCAGCATTTT,CASSQDWRAGEPQHF,TRBJ1-5,-,-,TRBV4-1
TGTGCCAGTAAGACGGGGCTTTATGGCTACACCTTC,CASKTGLYGYTF,TRBJ1-2,-,-,TRBV19
TGTGCCACCGACGGGGGAGCACTCGGGTCGGGGGGTACGCAGTATTTT,CATDGGALGSGGTQYF,TRBJ2-3,TRBD2,-,TRBV15
TGTGCCAGTAGTGCTAGCGGGCCCGTCTACGAGCAGTACTTC,CASSASGPVYEQYF,TRBJ2-7,TRBD2,-,TRBV19
TGTGCCAGCAGGGGGACAGGGGGCGCATTACGGGAAGCTTTCTTT,CASRGTGGALREAFF,TRBJ1-1,TRBD1,-,TRBV28
TGTGCCAGCAGCTTGGCCCGACCCCGAGGGAACTCCGAGCAGTACTTC,CASSLARPRGNSEQYF,TRBJ2-7,-,-,TRBV5-5
TGTGCCACCTCACTCGGACAGGGCCATCAGCCCCAGCATTTT,CATSLGQGHQPQHF,TRBJ1-5,TRBD1,-,TRBV19
TGTGCCAGCAGTGAGGCGGGACAGGGGGCCACTGAAGCTTTCTTT,CASSEAGQGATEAFF,TRBJ1-1,TRBD1,-,TRBV28
TGTGCCAGCCAACTTCAGGGGGGAGGCTACGAGCAGTACTTC,CASQLQGGGYEQYF,TRBJ2-7,-,-,TRBV27
TGCGCCAGCAGCCTGGGCAGGGGCTTAACCGGGGAGCTGTTTTTT,CASSLGRGLTGELFF,TRBJ2-2,-,-,TRBV4-1
TGTGCCAGCAGTGTGGATTTTAAAGACAGCCAAGGCACAGATACGCAGTATTTT,CASSVDFKDSQGTDTQYF,TRBJ2-3,-,-,TRBV2
TGCGCCAGCAGCCTCCAAGCAAGGGGGGGATACTACGAGCAGTACTTC,CASSLQARGGYYEQYF,TRBJ2-7,-,-,TRBV4-1
TGCGCCAGCAGCCAAGACCGCCCCTACGAGCAGTACTTC,CASSQDRPYEQYF,TRBJ2-7,-,-,TRBV4-3
TGTGCTAGCAGCTTTAAGGGGCACGAGACCCAGTACTTC,CASSFKGHETQYF,TRBJ2-5,-,-,TRBV7-7
TGTGCCAGCAGCGCCGGGAGGGGAGCGGGAGAGGGAAACAATGAGCAGTTCTTC,CASSAGRGAGEGNNEQFF,TRBJ2-1,TRBD2,-,TRBV9
TGTGCAAGTCGCTTATCTTTGTCTGGACTAGCGGGGCGACAACCCCTGGTTACGCAGTATTTT,CASRLSLSGLAGRQPLVTQYF,TRBJ2-3,-,-,TRBV12-2